This TCR beta chain derives from a study of T cell responses to AZD1222 COVID-19 vaccine. General study results and limits: Of the AZD1222 recipients, only 5 or 6 were seropositive at baseline. Targeting of unmutated variant regions was reportedly seen in nearly half of spike-specific TCRs.

Concerning this clone itself: Its antigen is unidentified.

Sequenced by immunoSEQ multiplex PCR; TCRdb stores in-frame clones only, minus some. The table has under 150,000 clones, 85% to 95% seen once. Germline V gene sequence: CDR1 SGDLS, CDR2 YYNGEE. V dropped 0 bases and J dropped 6; count of bases not matched to a gene: 10. This CDR3 has 17 amino acids. This clonotype was obtained from an adult in good health. The chain has TRBV9 and TRBJ2-2; 8 bases are shared with TRBD2. Specimen: peripheral blood, collected on day 0 of AZD1222 vaccination. This chain's CDR3 is CASSVAGAGGFAGELFF. The CDR3, as DNA: TGTGCCAGCAGCGTAGCTGGGGCGGGAGGCTTTGCCGGGGAGCTGTTTTTT.